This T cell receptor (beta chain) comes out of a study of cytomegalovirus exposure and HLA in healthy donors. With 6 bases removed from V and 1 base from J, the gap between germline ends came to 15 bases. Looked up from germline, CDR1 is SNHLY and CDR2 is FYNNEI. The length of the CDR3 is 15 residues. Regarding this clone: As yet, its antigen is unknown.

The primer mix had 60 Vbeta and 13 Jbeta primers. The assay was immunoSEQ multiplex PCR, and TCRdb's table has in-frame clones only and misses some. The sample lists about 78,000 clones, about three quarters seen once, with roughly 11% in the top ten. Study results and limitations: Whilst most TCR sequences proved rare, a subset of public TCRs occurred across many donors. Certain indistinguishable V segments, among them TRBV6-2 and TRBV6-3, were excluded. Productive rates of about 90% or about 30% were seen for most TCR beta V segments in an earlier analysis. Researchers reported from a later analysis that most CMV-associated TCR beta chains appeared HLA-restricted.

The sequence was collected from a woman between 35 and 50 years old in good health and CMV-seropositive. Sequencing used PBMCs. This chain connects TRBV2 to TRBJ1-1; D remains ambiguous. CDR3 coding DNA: TGTGCCAGCAGCCCAGAGGTAAAGTGGAACACTGAAGCTTTCTTT. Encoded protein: CASSPEVKWNTEAFF.